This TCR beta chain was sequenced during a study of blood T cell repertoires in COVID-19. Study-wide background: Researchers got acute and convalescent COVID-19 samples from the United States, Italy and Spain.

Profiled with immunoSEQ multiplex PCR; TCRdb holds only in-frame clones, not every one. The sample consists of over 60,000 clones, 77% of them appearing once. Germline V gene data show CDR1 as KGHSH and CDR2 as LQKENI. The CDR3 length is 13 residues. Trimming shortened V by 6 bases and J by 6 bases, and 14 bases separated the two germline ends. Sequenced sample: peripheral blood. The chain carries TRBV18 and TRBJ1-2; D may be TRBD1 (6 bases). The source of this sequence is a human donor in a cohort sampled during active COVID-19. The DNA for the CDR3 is TGTGCCAGCTCGTCGGACAGAAGTAATGGCTACACCTTC. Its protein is CASSSDRSNGYTF.